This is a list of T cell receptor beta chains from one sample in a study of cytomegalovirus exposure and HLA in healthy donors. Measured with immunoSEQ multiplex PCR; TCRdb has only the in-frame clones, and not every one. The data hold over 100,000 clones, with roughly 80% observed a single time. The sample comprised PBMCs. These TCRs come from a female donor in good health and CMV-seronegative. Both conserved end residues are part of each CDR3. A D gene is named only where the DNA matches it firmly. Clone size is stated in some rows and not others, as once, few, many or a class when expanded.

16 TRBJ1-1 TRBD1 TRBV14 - TGTGCCAGCAGCCGCGGGACAGGGGCCGGGAACACTGAAGCTTTCTTT CASSRGTGAGNTEAFF
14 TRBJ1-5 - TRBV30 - TGTGCCTGGGCCGCCCGGGGTGGCAATCAGCCCCAGCATTTT CAWAARGGNQPQHF
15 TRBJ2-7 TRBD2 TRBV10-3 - TGTGCCATCAGTGAGGACGGGACTAGCTACCACGAGCAGTACTTC CAISEDGTSYHEQYF
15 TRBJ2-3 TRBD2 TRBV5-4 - TGTGCCAGCAGCTTAACTAGCGGGAGGGCAGATACGCAGTATTTT CASSLTSGRADTQYF
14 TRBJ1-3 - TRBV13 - TGTGCCAGCAGCTCCGACAGCTCTGGAAACACCATATATTTT CASSSDSSGNTIYF
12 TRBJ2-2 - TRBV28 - TGTGCCAGCAGTTTGCGCACCGGGGAGCTGTTTTTT CASSLRTGELFF
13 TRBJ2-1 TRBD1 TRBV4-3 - TGCGCCAGCAGCCATACAGGGGGCGATGAGCAGTTCTTC CASSHTGGDEQFF
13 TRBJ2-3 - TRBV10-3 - TGTGCCATCACCCAAACTAGCACAGATACGCAGTATTTT CAITQTSTDTQYF
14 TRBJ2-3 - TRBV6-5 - TGTGCCAGCAGGAGCGGCACTAGCACAGATACGCAGTATTTT CASRSGTSTDTQYF
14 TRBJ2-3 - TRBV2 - TGTGCCAGCAGTGGTGGACAGTACACAGATACGCAGTATTTT CASSGGQYTDTQYF
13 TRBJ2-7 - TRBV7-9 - TGTGCCAGCAGCTTAGGGACACCAAATGAGCAGTACTTC CASSLGTPNEQYF
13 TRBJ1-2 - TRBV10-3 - TGTGCCATCAGGACACAGGGTCCTTATGGCTACACCTTC CAIRTQGPYGYTF
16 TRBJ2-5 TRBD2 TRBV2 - TGTGCCAGCAGTGAACGTTTGGGGGGGACTGAAGAGACCCAGTACTTC CASSERLGGTEETQYF
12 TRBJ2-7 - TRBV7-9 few TGTGCCAGCAGTAGAATTTCCTACGAGCAGTACTTC CASSRISYEQYF
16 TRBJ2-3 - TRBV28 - TGTGCCAGCGGTGGCCCCGGAGAGGGCGAGGCAGATACGCAGTATTTT CASGGPGEGEADTQYF
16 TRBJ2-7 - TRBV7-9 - TGTGCCAGCAGCTCCGCCACAGGGTATGGCTCCTACGAGCAGTACTTC CASSSATGYGSYEQYF
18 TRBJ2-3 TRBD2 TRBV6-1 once TGTGCCAGCAGTGAAGCTTTGAGGAGCGGGAGGGGGCGGGGTACGCAGTATTTT CASSEALRSGRGRGTQYF
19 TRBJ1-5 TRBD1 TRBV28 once TGTGCCAGCAGTCTTCGCTACCCTGCCGGACAGGGGGCTTTTCAGCCCCAGCATTTT CASSLRYPAGQGAFQPQHF
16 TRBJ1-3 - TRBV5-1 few TGCGCCAGCAGCTTGGAGGGACACATATCTGGAAACACCATATATTTT CASSLEGHISGNTIYF
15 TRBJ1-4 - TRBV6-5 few TGTGCCAGCAACTCTCGACAGGCAACTAATGAAAAACTGTTTTTT CASNSRQATNEKLFF
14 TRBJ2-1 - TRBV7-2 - TGTGCCAGCAGCCCGGACTTTCCGTACAATGAGCAGTTCTTC CASSPDFPYNEQFF
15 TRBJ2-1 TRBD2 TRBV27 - TGTGCCAGCAGTTTACGACTAGCGGGAGACGGTGAGCAGTTCTTC CASSLRLAGDGEQFF
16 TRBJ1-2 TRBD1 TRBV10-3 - TGTGCCATCAGTGAGTCGGGACAGGGGGCCCGGCGGGGCTACACCTTC CAISESGQGARRGYTF